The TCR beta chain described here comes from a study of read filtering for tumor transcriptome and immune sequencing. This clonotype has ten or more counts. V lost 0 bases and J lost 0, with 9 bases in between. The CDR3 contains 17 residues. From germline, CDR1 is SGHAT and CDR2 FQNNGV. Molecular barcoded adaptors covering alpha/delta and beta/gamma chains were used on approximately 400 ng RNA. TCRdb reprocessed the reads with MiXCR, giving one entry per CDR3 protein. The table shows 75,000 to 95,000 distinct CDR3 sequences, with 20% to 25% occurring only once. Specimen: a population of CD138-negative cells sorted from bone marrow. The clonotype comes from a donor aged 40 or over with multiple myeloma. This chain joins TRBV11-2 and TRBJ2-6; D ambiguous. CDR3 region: CASSLDRVNSGANVLTF. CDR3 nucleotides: TGTGCCAGCAGCTTAGATCGAGTGAACTCTGGGGCCAACGTCCTGACTTTC.